The 6 T cell receptor beta chains below come from one sample, sequenced in a study of cytomegalovirus exposure and HLA in healthy donors. The table came from immunoSEQ multiplex PCR; TCRdb's copy has only in-frame clones and leaves some out. The sample has over 150,000 clones; 80% to 90% are singletons. The source material was PBMCs. Every receptor here comes from a woman in her 30s in good health and CMV-seropositive.

This clone was observed once. The V and J genes are TRBV18 and TRBJ1-2; D gene ambiguous. The CDR3 extends over 15 amino acids. V was clipped by 6 bases and J by 4 bases, with 18 bases between them. The V gene's germline CDR1 is KGHSH and CDR2 LQKENI. Here the CDR3 DNA reads TGTGCCAGCTCCGAGGGCCAAGGTTCCATCTATGGCTACACCTTC. Protein product: CASSEGQGSIYGYTF.

The gene calls are TRBV7-6 and TRBJ2-5; 12 bases agree with TRBD2. CDR1 and CDR2 (germline): SGHVS, FNYEAQ. The CDR3 is 14 residues long. The V gene end was trimmed by 4 bases and the J gene end by 5 bases; junction bases not matched to a gene: 2. CDR3 in amino acids: CASSSSGRVETQYF. CDR3 nucleotide sequence: TGTGCCAGCAGCTCTAGCGGGAGGGTTGAGACCCAGTACTTC.

This clone was seen only a few times. The chain recombines TRBV2 with TRBJ1-2; TRBD1 matches 9 bases. Germline CDR1 is SNHLY and CDR2 is FYNNEI. V dropped 6 bases and J dropped 7; count of bases not matched to a gene: 6. The CDR3 loop spans 13 amino acids. The CDR3 bases are TGTGCCAGCAGCGCCGGGACAGGGCTTGGCTACACCTTC. It yields the protein CASSAGTGLGYTF.

The rearrangement joins TRBV7-3 to TRBJ1-5, with D maybe TRBD1 (5 bases). The CDR3 spans 15 residues. The germline gives CDR1 SGHTA, CDR2 FQGTGA. Trimming stripped 1 base from V and 4 bases from J, with 11 bases between. The CDR3: CASSLMGGLNQPQHF. The CDR3 DNA follows: TGTGCCAGCAGCTTAATGGGGGGTCTTAATCAGCCCCAGCATTTT.

This clone was seen only a few times. J is TRBJ2-1 and V is TRBV2, with 10 bases that match TRBD2. In germline, CDR1 is SNHLY, CDR2 FYNNEI. The V gene end was trimmed by 1 base and the J gene end by 5 bases; junction bases not matched to a gene: 11. The CDR3 is 18 amino acids. Here the CDR3 DNA reads TGTGCCAGCAGTGAAGTGTTCCTGACTAGCGGGCTCAACAATGAGCAGTTCTTC. As protein: CASSEVFLTSGLNNEQFF.

The chain carries TRBV5-4 and TRBJ1-2, with TRBD1 identical over 9 bases. V was pared by 2 bases and J by 4 bases, with 3 bases of the junction left unmatched. The CDR3 spans 14 residues. CDR1 and CDR2 (germline): SGHNT, YYREEE (reference sequence). CDR3 region: CASSFGDRVYGYTF. The CDR3 DNA reads as TGTGCCAGCAGCTTTGGGGACAGGGTCTATGGCTACACCTTC.